A single sample is the source of the 31 T cell receptor beta chains below, sequenced in a study of tumor-infiltrating lymphocytes in primary liver carcinoma. Unsorted whole blood yielded blood RNA, and germline DNA was extracted as well. The input was approximately 500 ng total RNA; TCR beta cDNA was made from it with a constant-region primer. Slightly modified ARM-PCR, run as three nested multiplex PCR rounds, produced the TCR beta libraries. Two initial PCR rounds of approximately 10 cycles each paired TRBV1-TRBV30 forward primers with a C-beta reverse primer. TCRdb re-derived calls from the multiplex PCR reads in MiXCR, one entry per CDR3 protein. The sample lists hundreds of thousands of distinct CDR3 sequences, around 50% occurring once. Sequencing used peripheral blood. These receptors all stem from a woman in her 30s with primary liver carcinoma and hepatitis B virus infection.

This clonotype was found once. The J gene is TRBJ2-7, the V gene TRBV6-5; TRBD1 matches at 11 bases. After removal of 8 bases from V and 6 bases from J, the junction contained 6 bases not matched to a gene. Germline V gene data show CDR1 as MNHEY and CDR2 as SVGAGI. The CDR3 consists of 13 residues. The CDR3 bases are TGTGCCAGCCTGGACAGGGGGCTGCGCGAGCAGTACTTC. It yields the protein CASLDRGLREQYF.

To note about this clonotype: This CDR3 fails to terminate in the conserved phenylalanine or tryptophan, so it likely reflects a read error. It is unclear where the CDR3 begins or ends on the DNA, so no DNA is shown, and the CDR3 is as TCRdb lists it. The gene calls are TRBV5-1 and TRBJ2-2; the D call of TRBD2 is as the table states it, not checked on the DNA. Germline V gene sequence: CDR1 SGHRS, CDR2 YFSETQ. The CDR3 is 19 amino acids in total, end residues counted. CDR3 amino acids: CASSLNPGLAGGRTGELLL.

Turning to this clonotype: The final CDR3 position lacks the conserved phenylalanine or tryptophan, pointing to a likely read error. The chain combines TRBV11-2 with TRBJ2-1, with no clear D. CDR3 size: 16 residues. The V end lost 2 bases, the J end lost 0 bases, and 11 bases lay between the germline ends. CDR1 is SGHAT, CDR2 FQNNGV, per germline. In nucleotides, the CDR3 is TGTGCCAGCAGCTTATTGGCGCAAAGCTCCTACAATGAGCAGTTCTTA. Its protein product is CASSLLAQSSYNEQFL.

The genes are TRBV6-2 or TRBV6-3 and TRBJ2-5; unclear D gene. This CDR3 spans 16 amino acids. From germline, CDR1 is MNHEY and CDR2 SVGEGT. The ends were cut back, 8 bases at V and 4 bases at J, with 23 bases in the middle. CDR3 nucleotide sequence: TGTGCCAGCTGGCCTCTGGATGGAACGGGCGGAGAGACCCAGTACTTC. Translated, it gives CASWPLDGTGGETQYF.

This clonotype has a count of ten or more. V is TRBV29-1 and J is TRBJ2-3, with D unclear. Looked up from germline, CDR1 is SQVTM and CDR2 is ANQGSEA. This CDR3 comprises 11 residues. The ends were cut back, 5 bases at V and 3 bases at J, with 6 bases in the middle. The CDR3 DNA sequence: TGCAGCGTTTTCGGTACAGATACGCAGTATTTT. Protein sequence: CSVFGTDTQYF.

There are many counts of this clonotype. The V call is TRBV12-3 or TRBV12-4, the J call TRBJ1-5; D is unresolved. The CDR3 totals 12 residues. V shed 5 bases and J shed 5 bases, with 7 bases lying between them. The CDR3 region is CASSRGDQPQHF. CDR3 bases: TGTGCCAGCAGTCGCGGAGATCAGCCCCAGCATTTT.

The chain is built from TRBV4-3 and TRBJ2-1, with 11 nucleotides matching TRBD1. J gave up 7 bases and V 3 bases, and 8 bases lay outside the gene matches. CDR1 LGHNA and CDR2 YSLEER come from the germline V gene. This CDR3 is built from 16 residues. DNA for the CDR3: TGCGCCAGCAGCCAGTACTGGACAGGGGGCCGGAATGAGCAGTTCTTC. As protein: CASSQYWTGGRNEQFF.

The table lists this clonotype with a few counts. At one end, the junction sequence differs from germline, possibly due to a read error. The J gene is TRBJ1-2, the V gene TRBV4-1; D might be TRBD1 (6 bases). Germline values: CDR1 MGHRA, CDR2 YSYEKL. The CDR3 contains 14 residues. The CDR3 loop is CASSRRGTDRHLDF. The CDR3 nucleotides are TGCGCCAGCAGCCGAAGGGGGACCGACAGGCACCTGGACTTC.

A remark on this clonotype: At one end, the junction sequence differs from germline, possibly due to a read error. This chain links TRBV29-1 with TRBJ1-2; D is possibly TRBD1 (6 bases). The CDR3 is made up of 14 amino acids. CDR1 and CDR2 (germline): SQVTM, ANQGSEA. CDR3 nucleotide sequence: TGCAGCGTTGTCAGGACAGTGAACTTGGGTGGCTACAGCTTC. It specifies CSVVRTVNLGGYSF. The variable domain in full, completed from reference TRBV29-1 and TRBJ1-2, reads SAVISQKPSRDICQRGTSLTIQCQVDSQVTMMFWYRQQPGQSLTLIATANQGSEATYESGFVIDKFPISRPNLTFSTLTVSNMSPEDSSIYLCSVVRTVNLGGYSFGSGTRLTVV.

About this clonotype: A much larger clone lies one base from this, so it may be a read error. The chain carries TRBV12-3 or TRBV12-4 and TRBJ1-2; D gene ambiguous. The CDR3 is 13 residues long. CDR3 nucleotides: TGTGCCTGCAGTTTTGGCAGCAACTATGGCTACACCTTC. Amino acid sequence: CACSFGSNYGYTF.

The sample holds many counts of this clonotype. V is TRBV29-1 and J is TRBJ1-1; D is ambiguous. The CDR3 sequence is 15 residues long. Germline assignment: CDR1 SQVTM and CDR2 ANQGSEA. Trimming removed 4 bases at V and 5 bases at J, with 20 bases between. CDR3 in DNA: TGCAGCGTTGCTTTAATAGGCAGTCAGAGGACTGAAGCTTTCTTT. Its translation is CSVALIGSQRTEAFF.

This chain connects TRBV29-1 to TRBJ1-6; unclear D gene. Trimming removed 7 bases at V and 6 bases at J, with 16 bases between. This CDR3 has 14 residues. The germline gives CDR1 SQVTM, CDR2 ANQGSEA. The CDR3 protein is CSATVAGSNSPLHF. DNA for the CDR3: TGCAGCGCCACCGTGGCAGGAAGTAATTCACCCCTCCACTTT.

V is TRBV6-6 and J is TRBJ1-2; D gene uncertain. CDR1 and CDR2 (germline): MNHNY, SVGAGI (reference sequence). V gave up 6 bases and J gave up 4 bases, with 12 bases separating them. This CDR3 comprises 13 residues. The CDR3 DNA sequence: TGTGCCAGCAGCCCGACATGGGGCTATGGCTACACCTTC. Residues: CASSPTWGYGYTF.

The chain couples TRBV6-2 or TRBV6-3 to TRBJ2-1; TRBD2 agrees at 7 bases. The CDR3 covers 15 residues. V shed 7 bases and J 1 base; nucleotides not matched to a gene: 7. CDR1 MNHEY and CDR2 SVGEGT come from the germline V gene. The CDR3: CASNASGMSYNEQFF. The CDR3, as DNA: TGTGCCAGCAATGCAAGCGGGATGTCCTACAATGAGCAGTTCTTC.

On this clonotype itself: Because the CDR3 is missing its conserved closing phenylalanine or tryptophan, this is likely a read error. This chain links TRBV12-3 or TRBV12-4 with TRBJ2-2; 10 bases fit TRBD2. The V and J ends lost 9 bases and 7 bases, in that order; junction bases with no gene match: 14. CDR3 length: 16 amino acids. The CDR3 is CASSPRASGSYGELFS. The CDR3 coding sequence is TGTGCCAGTAGTCCACGGGCTAGCGGGAGTTACGGGGAGCTGTTTTCT.

This clonotype turned up a few times. The chain couples TRBV6-5 to TRBJ1-5, with D tentatively TRBD1 (5 bases). Germline V gene lookup returns CDR1 MNHEY and CDR2 SVGAGI. This CDR3 contains 13 residues. Deletions cut 11 bases from V and 5 bases from J, with 16 bases between. The CDR3 sequence is CASSAQGHQPQHF. Here the CDR3 DNA reads TGTGCCTCCAGTGCGCAGGGCCATCAGCCCCAGCATTTT.

V is TRBV20-1 and J is TRBJ2-2, with TRBD2 matching over 10 bases. The length of the CDR3 is 14 residues. The germline V gene encodes CDR1 DFQATT and CDR2 SNEGSKA (reference sequence). The trim removed 3 bases at V and 4 bases at J, leaving 2 bases unmatched. The DNA of the CDR3 is TGCAGTGCTAGTAGCGGGAGGAGCACCGGGGAGCTGTTTTTT. The encoded protein is CSASSGRSTGELFF.

A few counts support this clonotype. J is TRBJ2-1 and V is TRBV21-1; TRBD1 is the table's D call and was not checked against the DNA. TRBV21-1 counts as a pseudogene. The CDR3 runs to 14 residues. The CDR3 DNA is TGTGCCAGCAGCAACCGGGACAGAAACAATGAGCAGTTCTTC. It translates to CASSNRDRNNEQFF.

In the case of this clonotype: One junction end disagrees with the germline gene, perhaps due to a read error. The chain links TRBV6-1 to TRBJ2-3; D might be TRBD1 (6 bases). Germline values: CDR1 MNHNS, CDR2 SASEGT. The CDR3 contains 15 residues. As DNA, the CDR3 is TGTGTCAGTACTCGACAGGCCGATCGCACAGACACGCAGTATTTT. Translating it yields CVSTRQADRTDTQYF.

The rearrangement links TRBV5-5 to TRBJ2-2; TRBD1 agrees at 9 bases. CDR1 and CDR2 (germline): SGHKS, YYEKEE (reference sequence). The CDR3 contains 18 residues. CDR3 protein: CASSGETGGFFDTGELFF. CDR3 sequence (DNA): TGTGCTAGCTCCGGGGAGACAGGGGGGTTTTTTGACACCGGGGAGCTGTTTTTT.

With respect to this clonotype: A much bigger clone sits one base away, suggesting this may be a read error. The chain combines TRBV29-1 with TRBJ2-7; TRBD1 matches at 10 bases. The CDR3 totals 13 residues. Germline CDR1 and CDR2: SQVTM and ANQGSEA. Here the CDR3 reads CSISGTGVGEEYF. For the CDR3, the DNA is TGCAGCATTTCCGGGACAGGGGTGGGCGAGGAGTACTTC.

Regarding this clonotype: A much larger clone lies one base from this, so it may be a read error. The chain recombines TRBV12-3 or TRBV12-4 with TRBJ2-1; D is uncertain. Trimming pared 5 bases from V and 9 bases from J, leaving 14 bases between. The CDR3 is 13 residues long. The CDR3 here is CASSAAVLSEQFF. The DNA for the CDR3 is TGTGCCAGCAGTGCGGCAGTCCTGTCTGAGCAGTTCTTC.

To note about this clonotype: Since a much larger clone is just one base distant, this may be a read error. This rearrangement joins TRBV6-5 to TRBJ2-1, with D tentatively TRBD1 (6 bases). The CDR3 is made up of 17 amino acids. Germline CDR1 is MNHEY and CDR2 is SVGAGI. V lost 4 bases to trimming and J lost 0 bases, with 16 bases between them. The CDR3 DNA reads TGTGCCAGCAGTTGCTTGTGGGGGCCAGACTCCTACAATGAGCAGTTCTTC. This codes for CASSCLWGPDSYNEQFF.

This clonotype was observed many times. The rearrangement links TRBV11-3 to TRBJ2-1, with D hard to call. The CDR3 sequence is 13 residues long. Germline values: CDR1 SGHNT, CDR2 YENEEA. V was trimmed by 3 bases and J by 6 bases, leaving 9 bases between them. In DNA form, the CDR3 reads TGTGCCAGCAGCTTCGCTAGGTTCAATGAGCAGTTCTTC. Translated: CASSFARFNEQFF.

Details on this clonotype: This may arise from a read error, as a much more abundant clone is one base away. The chain has TRBV4-2 and TRBJ2-1; perhaps TRBD2 as D (5 bases). This CDR3 has 18 residues. Germline CDR1 LGHNA, CDR2 YNFKEQ. CDR3: CDSSQDSIRGITYNEQFF. The CDR3 nucleotides read TGTGACAGCAGCCAAGATAGTATACGGGGAATAACGTACAATGAGCAGTTCTTC.

A remark on this clonotype: Germline is not matched at one junction end, which may reflect a read error. This chain connects TRBV10-2 to TRBJ2-1, with TRBD2 matching 7 bases. Germline CDR1 is WSHSY and CDR2 is SAAADI. The CDR3 is 14 amino acids. The CDR3 here is CVSSTGTNYNEQFF. For the CDR3, the DNA is TGCGTCAGCAGTACCGGGACTAACTACAATGAGCAGTTCTTC.

The table lists this clonotype with a count of one. Relative to the germline gene, one junction end is altered; a read error may explain this. The gene calls are TRBV11-2 and TRBJ2-7, with 7 bases that match TRBD1. The CDR3 sequence is 14 residues long. In germline, CDR1 is SGHAT, CDR2 FQNNGV. CDR3: CTSSFGTEGNEQYF. The CDR3 nucleotides are TGTACCAGCAGCTTCGGGACAGAGGGTAACGAGCAGTACTTC.

In regard to this clonotype: An end of the junction differs from the germline gene, which may be a read error. The rearrangement uses TRBV5-6 and TRBJ2-2; tentatively, D is TRBD2 (5 bases). Germline-derived CDR1 and CDR2 are SGHDT and YYEEEE. This CDR3 is 16 amino acids long. This CDR3 is CASSSLNSEDTGELFF. The DNA for the CDR3 is TGTGCCAGCAGCTCCCTAAATAGCGAAGACACCGGGGAACTGTTTTTT.

Of note for this clonotype: A read error may produce the germline difference seen at one junction end. The J gene is TRBJ2-2, the V gene TRBV28; D may be TRBD1 (6 bases). Germline V gene sequence: CDR1 MDHEN, CDR2 SYDVKM. This CDR3 has 15 amino acids. The CDR3 is CASTPSTGRTWELFF. Here the CDR3 DNA reads TGTGCCAGCACCCCATCGACAGGACGCACCTGGGAGCTGTTTTTT.

This clonotype appeared many times. The chain is built from TRBV6-6 and TRBJ1-4; D unclear. V was pared by 6 bases and J by 1 base, with 9 bases between. CDR3 length equals 14 residues. CDR1 MNHNY and CDR2 SVGAGI come from the germline V gene (reference sequence). The CDR3 nucleotides are TGTGCCAGCAGGAAGGAAGGAACTAATGAAAAACTGTTTTTT. This gives the protein CASRKEGTNEKLFF.

This clonotype has a count of ten or more. The rearrangement uses TRBV6-6 and TRBJ2-7, with 8 bases fitting TRBD2. Losses at the gene ends were 5 bases for V and 4 bases for J; bases not matched to a gene: 7. CDR1 and CDR2 (germline): MNHNY, SVGAGI (reference sequence). The CDR3 length is 14 residues. The CDR3 here is CASSLSGSRYEQYF. The CDR3 DNA is TGTGCCAGCAGTCTCAGCGGGAGCAGGTACGAGCAGTACTTC.